A selection of T cell receptor beta chains follows, all from one sample in a study of blood T cell repertoires in COVID-19. The data were produced by immunoSEQ multiplex PCR, yet TCRdb's version contains in-frame clones alone and is incomplete. The sample holds 250,000 or so clones, approximately 84% seen once. The sequenced sample consisted of PBMCs or T cells enriched from blood (not recorded which). These receptors all stem from a man in his forties or fifties who had recovered from COVID-19. Both conserved end residues are part of each CDR3. A D gene is named only where the DNA matches it firmly. Clone size is not always given. Where it is, it says once, few, many or a class for expanded clones.

D	V	size	CDR3
TRBD2	TRBV11-2	.	CASSSTAGTSVYNEQFF
TRBD2	TRBV15	.	CATSEGLAGVKGETQYF
TRBD2	TRBV10-1	.	CASSEGSGGAQTQYF
.	TRBV23-1	.	CASSLNEQANSNQPQHF
.	TRBV3-1/TRBV3-2	.	CASSQPGANTEAFF
TRBD2	TRBV10-2	.	CASGASGGTGELFF
.	TRBV2	.	CASSIQGGGTEAFF
TRBD2	TRBV2	.	CASSDEGLAGGTQYF
.	TRBV3-1/TRBV3-2	.	CASSQGSGASGNTIYF
TRBD2	TRBV27	.	CASKRAGGHNEQFF
TRBD2	TRBV9	.	CASSNPGSGTSTDTQYF
.	TRBV6-2/TRBV6-3	.	CASSYNSPGRQYF
TRBD1	TRBV23-1	.	CASSREGQLSGNTIYF
TRBD2	TRBV7-2	.	CASSAQGTSGYNEQFF
.	TRBV7-9	.	CASSLGGGSSSTEAFF
TRBD2	TRBV7-3	.	CASSLTGTTRTDTQYF
TRBD1	TRBV19	.	CATTGGVNSPLHF
TRBD2	TRBV7-9	.	CASSLEPGLTMQYF
.	TRBV28	.	CASSFGRGESYQETQYF
.	TRBV7-9	medium-sized	CASSLGAGNTIYF
.	TRBV2	.	CASSDNSVDF
.	TRBV11-3	.	CASRKAGAGNTEAFF
TRBD1	TRBV27	.	CASSLQTGSYGYTF
.	TRBV23-1	.	CASSQCSQTYEQYF
TRBD1	TRBV10-3	.	CAISLDRGHLTAPYGYTF
TRBD1	TRBV18	.	CASSLWDREASGYTF
TRBD1	TRBV6-2/TRBV6-3	few	CASSRDRGGLYEQYF
TRBD1	TRBV5-6	.	CASSWGQAEDTQYF
TRBD2	TRBV24-1	once	CATSDRGTTETQYF
.	TRBV7-8	once	CASSSLATGTKNIQYF
TRBD1	TRBV28	.	CASSLFPRQGGMNTEAFF
.	TRBV24-1	.	CATGASAGNEQFF
TRBD1	TRBV12-5	.	CASGLPGQLLANYGYTF
TRBD1	TRBV14	.	CASSTDRDRGYTF
TRBD1	TRBV13	once	CASSSGTGKGVSYNEQFF
.	TRBV28	.	CASSSPQGGARGEQYF
TRBD1	TRBV6-2/TRBV6-3	.	CASSKGTASNQPQHF
TRBD2	TRBV19	.	CASSSVAGGSYEQYF
.	TRBV3-1/TRBV3-2	few	CASSLTEDSNYGYTF
.	TRBV18	.	CASSPPGGRLPSDTQYF
.	TRBV7-8	.	CASSQARGSADTQYF